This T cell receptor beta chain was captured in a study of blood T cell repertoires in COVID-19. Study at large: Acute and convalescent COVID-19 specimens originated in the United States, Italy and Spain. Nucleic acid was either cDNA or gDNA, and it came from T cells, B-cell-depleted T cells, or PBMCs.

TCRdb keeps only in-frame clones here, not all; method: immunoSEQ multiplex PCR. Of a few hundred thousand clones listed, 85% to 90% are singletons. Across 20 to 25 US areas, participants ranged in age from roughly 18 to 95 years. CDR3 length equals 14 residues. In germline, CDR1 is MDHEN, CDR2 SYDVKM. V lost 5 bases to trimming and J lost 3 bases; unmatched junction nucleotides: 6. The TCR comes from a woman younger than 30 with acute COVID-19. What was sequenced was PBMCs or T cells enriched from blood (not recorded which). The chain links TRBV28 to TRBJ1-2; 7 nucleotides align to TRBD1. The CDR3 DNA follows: TGTGCCAGCAGTCAAGGAGGACAGGACTATGGCTACACCTTC. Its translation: CASSQGGQDYGYTF.